This TCR beta chain came from a study of blood T cell repertoires in COVID-19. For the study at large: The cDNA or gDNA used as material had been derived from T cells, B-cell-depleted T cells, or PBMCs.

The data were produced by immunoSEQ multiplex PCR, yet TCRdb's version contains in-frame clones alone and is incomplete. The sample carries over 200,000 clones, approximately 83% recorded once. The germline CDR1 and CDR2 sequences are MNHNS and SASEGT. The CDR3 extends over 14 amino acids. The germline V and J ends were trimmed by 2 bases and 8 bases, with 15 bases remaining between them. The receptor was isolated from a woman in her 50s who had recovered from COVID-19. The chain links TRBV6-1 to TRBJ1-1, with D perhaps TRBD1 (5 bases). Specimen: PBMCs or T cells enriched from blood (not recorded which). CDR3: CASSEMKGRVEAFF. CDR3 nucleotide sequence: TGTGCCAGCAGTGAAATGAAGGGGCGCGTAGAAGCTTTCTTT.